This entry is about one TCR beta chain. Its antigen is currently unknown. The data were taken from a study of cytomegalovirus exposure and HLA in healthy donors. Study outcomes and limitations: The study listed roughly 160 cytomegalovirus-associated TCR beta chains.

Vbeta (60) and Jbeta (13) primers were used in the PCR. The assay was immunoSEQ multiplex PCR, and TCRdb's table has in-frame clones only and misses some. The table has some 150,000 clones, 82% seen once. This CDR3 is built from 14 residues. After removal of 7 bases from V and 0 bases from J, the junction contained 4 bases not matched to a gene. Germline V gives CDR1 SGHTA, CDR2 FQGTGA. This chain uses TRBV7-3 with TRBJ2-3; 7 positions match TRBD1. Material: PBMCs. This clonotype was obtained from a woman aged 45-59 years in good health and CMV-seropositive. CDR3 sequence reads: CASKEGASTDTQYF. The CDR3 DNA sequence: TGTGCCAGCAAAGAGGGGGCTAGCACAGATACGCAGTATTTT.